This TCR beta chain was observed in a study of T cell responses to AZD1222 COVID-19 vaccine. In germline, CDR1 is KGHSH, CDR2 LQKENI. Germline trimming cut 3 bases from V and 4 bases from J; bases unmatched to any gene: 4. This CDR3 contains 14 residues. TCRdb's copy holds only in-frame clones and misses some; the assay was immunoSEQ multiplex PCR. The sample lists roughly 190,000 clones, roughly 92% seen once, with less than 4% in the top ten. The J gene is TRBJ2-3, the V gene TRBV18; 7 nucleotides align to TRBD1. The source of this sequence is an adult who received the MenACWY meningococcal vaccine as a control. Material: peripheral blood, obtained 28 days after the second dose of the MenACWY control vaccine. The DNA of the CDR3 is TGTGCCAGCTCACCGGACAGGCCGCCAGATACGCAGTATTTT. This encodes CASSPDRPPDTQYF.